This T cell receptor beta chain was identified during a study of identical twins. General study findings and limits: Researchers caution that invariant MAIT and iNKT cells could partly confound zero-insertion analyses.

This clonotype was counted between two and nine times. The antigen remains undetermined. This CDR3 region has 13 residues. Per germline, CDR1 SGDLS and CDR2 YYNGEE. Trimming shortened V by 3 bases and J by 4 bases, and 10 bases separated the two germline ends. TCRdb re-derived calls from the 5' RACE reads in MiXCR, one entry per CDR3 protein. The data hold some 240,000 distinct CDR3 sequences, with over 9.5% observed a single time. The receptor comes from a man aged 50 to 59 in good health. The chain uses TRBV9 and TRBJ2-5; TRBD1 might be the D (5 bases). The sequenced sample consisted of memory T cells sorted from blood. The CDR3 DNA follows: TGTGCCAGCAGCGGAGGACACCTAGAGACCCAGTACTTC. It encodes CASSGGHLETQYF.